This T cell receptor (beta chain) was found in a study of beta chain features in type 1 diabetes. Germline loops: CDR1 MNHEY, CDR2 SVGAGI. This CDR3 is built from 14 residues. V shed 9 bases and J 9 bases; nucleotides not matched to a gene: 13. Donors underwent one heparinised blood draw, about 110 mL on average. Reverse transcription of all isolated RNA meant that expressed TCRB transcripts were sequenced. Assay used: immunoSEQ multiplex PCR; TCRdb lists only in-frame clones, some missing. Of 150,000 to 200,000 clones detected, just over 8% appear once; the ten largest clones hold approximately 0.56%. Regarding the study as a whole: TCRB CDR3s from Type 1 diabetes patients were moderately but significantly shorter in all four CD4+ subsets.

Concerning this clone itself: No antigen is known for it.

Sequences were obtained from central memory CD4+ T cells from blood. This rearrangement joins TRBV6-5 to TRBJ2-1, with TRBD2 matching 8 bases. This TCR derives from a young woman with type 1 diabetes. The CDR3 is CASRPGLGVREQFF. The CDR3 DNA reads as TGTGCCAGTAGACCGGGACTAGGAGTACGTGAGCAGTTCTTC.